The 3 T cell receptor beta chains below were found in one sample sequenced in a study of T cell repertoires in aging, cancer and after chemotherapy. A mixed TRB-A/B primer pool amplified rearranged TRB by multiplex touch-down PCR. MiXCR, run by TCRdb on the multiplex PCR reads, gives a single entry per CDR3 protein. The sample shows about 5,000 distinct CDR3 sequences, 20% to 25% of them seen only once. TCR beta rearrangements were amplified from peripheral blood genomic DNA. Sequencing used blood. The receptors shown here come from a human donor in good health. The donor label of this sample is uncertain.

This clonotype counts as medium-sized. This rearrangement joins TRBV15 to TRBJ2-6; 8 bases map to TRBD1. The CDR3 spans 17 residues. The V segment lost 5 bases and the J segment 1 base; nucleotides outside the gene matches: 7. Germline CDR1 and CDR2: LNHNV and YYDKDF (reference sequence). CDR3 region: CATSPGQGKSGANVLTF. The DNA for the CDR3 is TGTGCCACCAGCCCAGGACAGGGTAAATCTGGGGCCAACGTCCTGACTTTC.

This clonotype is medium-sized by share. The V and J genes are TRBV29-1 and TRBJ1-1; D not certain. Trimming pared 4 bases from V and 3 bases from J, leaving 9 bases between. CDR1 is SQVTM, CDR2 ANQGSEA, per germline. This CDR3 spans 12 amino acids. CDR3 nucleotides: TGCAGCGTTGCCGGGTGGGACACTGAAGCTTTCTTT. Encoded protein: CSVAGWDTEAFF.

The genes are TRBV12-3 or TRBV12-4 and TRBJ1-4, with TRBD1 as a possible D gene (6 bases). This CDR3 is built from 15 residues. V lost 2 bases, J lost 7 bases, and 14 bases lay in between. The DNA for the CDR3 is TGTGCCAGCAGTTTATTGGGGGCGTTTAGTGAAAAACTGTTTTTT. It yields the protein CASSLLGAFSEKLFF.